A single sample gave rise to the 25 T cell receptor beta chains below, sequenced in a study of Tregs in tolerant kidney transplant recipients. Sequenced by immunoSEQ multiplex PCR; TCRdb stores in-frame clones only, minus some. This sample has more than 95,000 clones; about 90% occur once, and the top ten carry nearly 0.6%. The sequencing input was CD4+ T cells from blood. These receptors originate from a human donor in good health.

This chain joins TRBV2 and TRBJ1-3; the D is unclear. V was pared by 5 bases and J by 0 bases, with 11 bases between. Germline V CDR1 and CDR2: SNHLY, FYNNEI. There are 15 residues in the CDR3. The CDR3 is CASSPDGYSGNTIYF. In nucleotides, the CDR3 is TGTGCCAGCAGTCCGGACGGGTACTCTGGAAACACCATATATTTT. The whole variable domain, remainder taken from reference TRBV2 and TRBJ1-3, is EPEVTQTPSHQVTQMGQEVILRCVPISNHLYFYWYRQILGQKVEFLVSFYNNEISEKSEIFDDQFSVERPDGSNFTLKIRSTKLEDSAMYFCASSPDGYSGNTIYFGEGSWLTVV.

V usage is TRBV19 and J usage is TRBJ1-2; 10 nucleotides align to TRBD1. This CDR3 is built from 14 residues. Unmatched junction bases numbered 3, after V lost 3 bases and J lost 5 bases. Germline V lookup: CDR1 LNHDA, CDR2 SQIVND (reference sequence). The DNA for the CDR3 is TGTGCCAGTAGTATTGGGACAGGGGAGTATGGCTACACCTTC. Translated: CASSIGTGEYGYTF.

The chain is built from TRBV27 and TRBJ2-2; possibly TRBD1 for D (6 bases). The length of the CDR3 is 13 residues. With 5 bases removed from V and 7 bases from J, the gap between germline ends came to 11 bases. Per germline, CDR1 MNHEY and CDR2 SMNVEV (reference sequence). The CDR3 spells CASSTGFGGELFF. The CDR3 DNA reads TGTGCCAGCAGTACAGGGTTCGGCGGGGAGCTGTTTTTT.

The chain couples TRBV5-4 to TRBJ2-1; TRBD2 aligns across 8 bases. Germline V gives CDR1 SGHNT, CDR2 YYREEE (reference sequence). V dropped 1 base and J dropped 3; count of bases not matched to a gene: 3. The CDR3 covers 15 residues. The CDR3 DNA sequence: TGTGCCAGCAGCTTGACGGGAGGGGGCTACAATGAGCAGTTCTTC. Translating it yields CASSLTGGGYNEQFF.

V and J are TRBV5-1 and TRBJ1-1; D gene uncertain. CDR1 and CDR2 (germline): SGHRS, YFSETQ. The CDR3 consists of 13 residues. V lost 2 bases, J lost 0 bases, and 5 bases lay in between. DNA of the CDR3: TGCGCCAGCAGCTTCAGTTTGAACACTGAAGCTTTCTTT. Protein sequence: CASSFSLNTEAFF.

The chain employs TRBV2 and TRBJ1-5, with a tentative D call TRBD1 (6 bases). V lost 7 bases and J lost 1, with 8 bases in between. The CDR3 consists of 13 residues. Per germline, CDR1 SNHLY and CDR2 FYNNEI. The CDR3 DNA reads as TGTGCCAGCAAAGGACAGAGCAATCAGCCCCAGCATTTT. This translates into CASKGQSNQPQHF.

V gene TRBV10-1 combines with J gene TRBJ2-7; D uncertain. Germline loops: CDR1 WNHNN, CDR2 SYGVQD (reference sequence). V gave up 3 bases and J gave up 2 bases, with 5 bases separating them. The CDR3 spans 12 residues. The CDR3 reads CASSDEPYEQYF. The CDR3 bases are TGCGCCAGCAGTGACGAACCCTACGAGCAGTACTTC.

The chain uses TRBV18 and TRBJ1-4; 7 positions agree with TRBD1. CDR1 is KGHSH, CDR2 LQKENI, per germline. The CDR3 consists of 18 residues. After removal of 3 bases from V and 6 bases from J, the junction contained 16 bases not matched to a gene. The CDR3 bases are TGTGCCAGCTCACCGACCGCCGTTGGAGGGGGCGGAGATGAAAAACTGTTTTTT. It translates to CASSPTAVGGGGDEKLFF.

The chain couples TRBV2 to TRBJ1-5, with a weak D call TRBD1 (5 bases). CDR1 and CDR2 (germline): SNHLY, FYNNEI. Trimming removed 3 bases from V and 3 bases from J, with 9 bases in between. The CDR3 has 14 amino acids. The CDR3 sequence: CASSDLTVNQPQHF. In DNA, the CDR3 is TGTGCCAGCAGTGATTTGACAGTCAATCAGCCCCAGCATTTT.

The gene calls are TRBV6-1 and TRBJ2-1, with D maybe TRBD1 (5 bases). In germline, CDR1 is MNHNS, CDR2 SASEGT. The CDR3 runs to 14 residues. V was shortened by 3 bases and J by 2 bases, with 8 bases between the two germline ends. The CDR3 DNA sequence: TGTGCCAGCAGTGACCAGGGAACCTACAATGAGCAGTTCTTC. It yields the protein CASSDQGTYNEQFF.

This clone has just a few counts. This chain uses TRBV12-5 with TRBJ1-5; D perhaps matches TRBD1 (6 bases). The CDR3 spans 16 residues. The V gene lost 0 bases and the J gene lost 2 bases, with 11 bases spanning the gap. In germline, CDR1 is LGHNT, CDR2 FRNRAP. CDR3 amino acids: CASGLVIQGGNQPQHF. Here the CDR3 DNA reads TGTGCTAGTGGTTTGGTAATACAGGGTGGCAATCAGCCCCAGCATTTT.

This clone was seen more than once but under ten times. V usage is TRBV7-8 and J usage is TRBJ2-3; D could derive from TRBD1 or TRBD2 (5 bases each). Looked up from germline, CDR1 is SGHVS and CDR2 is FQNEAQ. The CDR3 consists of 16 residues. The V end lost 5 bases, the J end lost 3 bases, and 18 bases lay between the germline ends. Written as DNA, the CDR3 is TGTGCCAGCAGCCTAACTACGGGACCCCGTACAGATACGCAGTATTTT. Its protein is CASSLTTGPRTDTQYF.

The chain is built from TRBV6-1 and TRBJ2-5; D gene unclear. The CDR3 has 13 amino acids. V was clipped by 5 bases and J by 1 base, with 8 bases between them. In germline, CDR1 is MNHNS, CDR2 SASEGT. In DNA, the CDR3 is TGTGCCAGCAGTAAATATCCCCAAGAGACCCAGTACTTC. Encoded protein: CASSKYPQETQYF.

This chain connects TRBV2 to TRBJ2-2, with TRBD1 identical over 11 bases. The J segment lost 8 bases and the V segment lost 8 bases, leaving 10 bases of the junction unmatched. This CDR3 comprises 15 residues. Germline values: CDR1 SNHLY, CDR2 FYNNEI. The CDR3 DNA is TGTGCCAGCCGGAGGGACAGGGGGGCGGAGGGGGAGCTGTTTTTT. Translation gives CASRRDRGAEGELFF.

In DNA form, the CDR3 reads TGTGCCAGCAGCTTAGCGCCCTCGACAGGGGGCTCTGAAGCTTTCTTT. It yields the protein CASSLAPSTGGSEAFF. The J gene is TRBJ1-1, the V gene TRBV7-9, with 10 positions matching TRBD1. J gave up 6 bases and V 0 bases, and 7 bases lay outside the gene matches. There are 16 residues in the CDR3. Germline V gives CDR1 SEHNR, CDR2 FQNEAQ (reference sequence).

This sequence joins TRBV9 and TRBJ1-4; D perhaps matches TRBD1 (6 bases). The CDR3 contains 16 residues. The germline V and J ends were trimmed by 3 bases and 0 bases, with 12 bases remaining between them. The germline V gene encodes CDR1 SGDLS and CDR2 YYNGEE. The CDR3 reads CASSAPGAATNEKLFF. The CDR3 nucleotides are TGTGCCAGCAGCGCCCCGGGGGCTGCAACTAATGAAAAACTGTTTTTT.

This clone was counted once. V and J are TRBV18 and TRBJ1-2; 7 bases map to TRBD1. With V trimmed by 1 base and J by 6 bases, 2 bases remained unmatched. The CDR3 covers 13 residues. The V gene's germline CDR1 is KGHSH and CDR2 LQKENI. For the CDR3, the DNA is TGTGCCAGCTCACCACGGGACAGCGATGGCTACACCTTC. Protein sequence: CASSPRDSDGYTF.

The chain recombines TRBV10-1 with TRBJ2-3; 8 bases agree with TRBD2. Germline CDR1 reads WNHNN; CDR2 reads SYGVQD (reference sequence). After removal of 6 bases from V and 0 bases from J, the junction contained 5 bases not matched to a gene. This CDR3 is built from 15 residues. CDR3 bases: TGCGCCAGCAGCAGAGCGGGGGCTAGCACAGATACGCAGTATTTT. This gives the protein CASSRAGASTDTQYF.

The chain joins TRBV7-6 to TRBJ1-1; D is unresolved. The V end was cut by 5 bases, the J end by 0 bases, with 10 bases between. CDR1 is SGHVS and CDR2 is FNYEAQ in the germline V gene. The CDR3 covers 14 residues. For the CDR3, the DNA is TGTGCCAGCAGCCCCCGGACCATGAACACTGAAGCTTTCTTT. Its translation: CASSPRTMNTEAFF.

The chain combines TRBV6-1 with TRBJ2-1, with D perhaps TRBD2 (6 bases). The V and J ends lost 7 bases and 8 bases respectively, with 18 bases between them. CDR1 is MNHNS and CDR2 is SASEGT in the germline V gene. The CDR3 loop spans 14 amino acids. The CDR3 protein is CASIKRGTGDEQFF. In DNA, the CDR3 is TGTGCCAGCATTAAACGGGGGACCGGCGATGAGCAGTTCTTC.

The gene calls are TRBV5-4 and TRBJ2-2; 11 bases line up with TRBD2. This CDR3 comprises 16 residues. Per germline, CDR1 SGHNT and CDR2 YYREEE (reference sequence). The V segment lost 4 bases and the J segment 6 bases; nucleotides outside the gene matches: 8. The CDR3 reads CASSQPLAGVPGELFF. CDR3 DNA: TGTGCCAGCAGCCAACCACTAGCGGGGGTTCCCGGGGAGCTGTTTTTT.

This chain links TRBV15 with TRBJ1-2; the D gene is possibly TRBD1 (6 bases). The CDR3 contains 16 residues. V shed 0 bases and J shed 4 bases, with 15 bases lying between them. Per the germline V gene, CDR1 is LNHNV and CDR2 is YYDKDF (reference sequence). The CDR3 sequence: CATSRDLVTGIYGYTF. CDR3 nucleotides: TGTGCCACCAGCAGAGATTTGGTGACAGGTATCTATGGCTACACCTTC.

The chain uses TRBV5-1 and TRBJ2-1, with TRBD2 identical over 8 bases. The CDR3 extends over 14 amino acids. Germline V gene lookup returns CDR1 SGHRS and CDR2 YFSETQ. Trimming cost V 3 bases and J 9 bases; bases outside gene matches: 8. CDR3: CASSSGGPRGEQFF. The DNA for the CDR3 is TGCGCCAGCAGCTCGGGAGGGCCTAGGGGTGAGCAGTTCTTC. Complete variable domain (other parts from reference TRBV5-1 and TRBJ2-1): KAGVTQTPRYLIKTRGQQVTLSCSPISGHRSVSWYQQTPGQGLQFLFEYFSETQRNKGNFPGRFSGRQFSNSRSEMNVSTLELGDSALYLCASSSGGPRGEQFFGPGTRLTVL.

The rearrangement links TRBV5-4 to TRBJ2-7, with 10 nucleotides matching TRBD2. V was clipped by 4 bases and J by 2 bases; unmatched bases: 6. CDR3 size: 15 residues. Per germline, CDR1 SGHNT and CDR2 YYREEE (reference sequence). This CDR3 is CASSERTSGTYEQYF. DNA for the CDR3: TGTGCCAGCAGCGAAAGGACTAGCGGCACCTACGAGCAGTACTTC.

The chain joins TRBV7-8 to TRBJ2-1; 12 bases are a match to TRBD2. CDR1 and CDR2 from the germline V gene are SGHVS and FQNEAQ. The CDR3 length is 16 residues. V lost 1 base, J lost 8 bases, and 6 bases stayed unmatched. CDR3 in DNA: TGTGCCAGCAGCTTAGGCCGGACTAGCGGGAACGATGAGCAGTTCTTC. Protein sequence: CASSLGRTSGNDEQFF.